These 30 T cell receptor beta chains originate from one sample sequenced in a study of T cells in Graves' hyperthyroidism and ophthalmopathy (dated by TCRdb to the late 2010s). Library method: multiplex PCR. The reads were generated on an Illumina HiSeq 2000. Amplification of TCR beta CDR3 regions was carried out from RNA transcripts. For the first round of RT-PCR on the TCR CDR3, the HTBI primer set was used together with the Qiagen OneStep RT-PCR kit. Starting from the raw public reads, TCRdb applied fastp trimming at Q25, assembled clones with MiXCR and retained in-frame beta chains. When rows share a CDR3 protein, they turn into one entry using the most common DNA and genes. Here the sample has over 500,000 distinct CDR3 sequences; around 13% occur a single time. The ten largest clones represent approximately 13% of the sample. The specimen sequenced was blood. All receptors come from a middle-aged woman with Graves' hyperthyroidism.

The sample holds a few counts of this clonotype. Sequence at one end of the junction differs from germline and may be a read error. The chain recombines TRBV7-3 with TRBJ1-1; D is perhaps TRBD1 (6 bases). This CDR3 comprises 17 residues. Germline V gene data show CDR1 as SGHTA and CDR2 as FQGTGA. CDR3 amino acids: CASSQIGGLRVNTKAFF. The CDR3 bases are TGTGCCAGCAGCCAAATAGGGGGGCTTAGGGTGAACACTAAAGCTTTCTTT.

This clonotype was seen ten or more times. The chain is built from TRBV19 and TRBJ2-1, with D perhaps TRBD1 or TRBD2 (5 bases each). CDR3 length equals 14 residues. Germline CDR1 and CDR2: LNHDA and SQIVND (reference sequence). V dropped 6 bases and J dropped 8 bases, with 17 bases sitting between them. CDR3 DNA: TGTGCCAGTAGACCCTCAGTGAGGGGCGATGAGCAGTTCTTC. Its translation: CASRPSVRGDEQFF.

This clonotype appeared a few times. The rearrangement uses TRBV7-9 and TRBJ2-1, with 7 bases aligning to TRBD2. V shed 5 bases and J 4 bases; nucleotides not matched to a gene: 8. The length of the CDR3 is 15 residues. The germline V gene encodes CDR1 SEHNR and CDR2 FQNEAQ (reference sequence). The CDR3 nucleotides read TGTGCCAGCAGCCCGACTAGCTATCAATACAATGAGCAGTTCTTC. It translates to CASSPTSYQYNEQFF.

This clonotype has just a few counts. The rearrangement joins TRBV19 to TRBJ1-5; D is ambiguous. Germline V gene data show CDR1 as LNHDA and CDR2 as SQIVND (reference sequence). Trimming stripped 7 bases from V and 9 bases from J, with 19 bases between. The CDR3 covers 14 residues. CDR3 loop: CASKEGGGDRPQHF. The CDR3 nucleotides read TGTGCCAGTAAAGAGGGTGGAGGTGATCGGCCCCAGCATTTT.

The gene calls are TRBV15 and TRBJ1-2; D gene uncertain. V was trimmed by 2 bases and J by 1 base, leaving 17 bases between them. CDR1 is LNHNV and CDR2 is YYDKDF in the germline V gene (reference sequence). The CDR3 length is 17 residues. The CDR3 spells CATSRPYSRFSNYGYTF. The CDR3 DNA follows: TGTGCCACCAGCAGACCTTACTCCCGATTCAGTAACTATGGCTACACCTTC.

This clonotype appeared many times. The J gene is TRBJ2-3, the V gene TRBV5-1; D is uncertain. CDR1 is SGHRS, CDR2 YFSETQ, per germline. The CDR3 length is 15 residues. V was clipped by 3 bases and J by 4 bases, with 15 bases between them. CDR3 protein: CASSSGPFDSDTQYF. CDR3 nucleotides: TGCGCCAGCAGCTCGGGCCCCTTCGACTCAGATACGCAGTATTTT.

This clonotype was seen a few times. The chain combines TRBV5-5 with TRBJ2-2; 7 nucleotides match TRBD1. Trimming cost V 5 bases and J 2 bases; bases outside gene matches: 6. This CDR3 is 15 amino acids long. Germline-derived CDR1 and CDR2 are SGHKS and YYEKEE (reference sequence). The chain's CDR3 is CASSYGTVNTGELFF. The CDR3 coding sequence is TGTGCCAGCAGTTACGGGACAGTTAACACCGGGGAGCTGTTTTTT. The full variable domain, in which reference TRBV5-5 and TRBJ2-2 provide the parts outside the CDR3, is DAGVTQSPTHLIKTRGQQVTLRCSPISGHKSVSWYQQVLGQGPQFIFQYYEKEERGRGNFPDRFSARQFPNYSSELNVNALLLGDSALYLCASSYGTVNTGELFFGEGSRLTVL.

Regarding this clonotype: At one end the junction does not follow the germline gene, possibly because of a read error. The chain has TRBV30 and TRBJ2-1; TRBD2 might be the D (6 bases). Germline loops: CDR1 GTSNPN, CDR2 SVGIG (reference sequence). This CDR3 comprises 13 residues. The CDR3 bases are TGTGCCTGGAGTCTCGGGAGAAATCGTGAGCAGTGCTTC. It encodes CAWSLGRNREQCF.

The chain combines TRBV11-1 with TRBJ2-7, with D perhaps TRBD2 (6 bases). Germline lookup yields CDR1 SGHAT and CDR2 FQDESV (reference sequence). Trimming removed 3 bases at V and 5 bases at J, with 14 bases between. This CDR3 has 14 residues. Here the CDR3 reads CASSLAGNRNEQYF. Here the CDR3 DNA reads TGTGCCAGCAGCTTGGCGGGAAATCGGAACGAGCAGTACTTC.

The chain combines TRBV12-5 with TRBJ2-1; 7 bases line up with TRBD1. The V segment lost 0 bases and the J segment 5 bases; nucleotides outside the gene matches: 4. Germline assignment: CDR1 LGHNT and CDR2 FRNRAP. This CDR3 has 15 residues. CDR3: CASGLVGTVHNEQFF. CDR3 DNA: TGTGCTAGTGGTTTGGTTGGGACAGTCCACAATGAGCAGTTCTTC. Full variable domain (rest looked up from reference TRBV12-5 and TRBJ2-1): DARVTQTPRHKVTEMGQEVTMRCQPILGHNTVFWYRQTMMQGLELLAYFRNRAPLDDSGMPKDRFSAEMPDATLATLKIQPSEPRDSAVYFCASGLVGTVHNEQFFGPGTRLTVL.

This clonotype was observed many times. The J gene is TRBJ2-3, the V gene TRBV20-1; D tentatively fits TRBD1 or TRBD2 (6 bases each). Germline V lookup: CDR1 DFQATT, CDR2 SNEGSKA (reference sequence). The V gene lost 6 bases and the J gene lost 2 bases, with 15 bases spanning the gap. This CDR3 has 14 residues. The CDR3 is CSAIGGGNTDTQYF. CDR3 nucleotide sequence: TGCAGTGCGATCGGAGGGGGGAACACAGATACGCAGTATTTT.

A few counts support this clonotype. The V gene is TRBV27, the J gene TRBJ1-4; D possibly corresponds to TRBD1 (5 bases). CDR1 and CDR2 (germline): MNHEY, SMNVEV (reference sequence). This CDR3 comprises 15 residues. V was trimmed by 5 bases and J by 5 bases, leaving 15 bases between them. CDR3 in amino acids: CASSPILEGNEKLFF. The DNA for the CDR3 is TGTGCCAGCAGTCCCATACTTGAGGGGAATGAAAAACTGTTTTTT.

The chain combines TRBV30 with TRBJ2-7; weak D call: TRBD2 (7 bases). The CDR3 runs 14 residues. CDR1 GTSNPN and CDR2 SVGIG come from the germline V gene (reference sequence). V shed 2 bases and J shed 3 bases, with 14 bases lying between them. The CDR3 DNA sequence: TGTGCCTGGAGTAAGGGAGGGGGGCGCTACGAGCAGTACTTC. Residues: CAWSKGGGRYEQYF.

In its sample, this clonotype was seen many times. J is TRBJ1-5 and V is TRBV20-1; D not resolved. With 3 bases removed from V and 4 bases from J, the gap between germline ends came to 13 bases. Germline loops: CDR1 DFQATT, CDR2 SNEGSKA (reference sequence). The CDR3 runs 14 residues. CDR3 nucleotides: TGCAGTGCTAGCGAACTCGGCATTAATCAGCCCCAGCATTTT. Translating gives CSASELGINQPQHF.

This clonotype has more than one count but fewer than ten. This rearrangement joins TRBV6-1 to TRBJ2-1, with 7 bases aligning to TRBD1. The CDR3 length is 13 residues. Germline values: CDR1 MNHNS, CDR2 SASEGT. J was trimmed by 8 bases and V by 6 bases; bases with no gene match: 7. The CDR3 DNA follows: TGTGCCAGCAGCGCGACAGGGTTCGATGAGCAGTTCTTC. Protein: CASSATGFDEQFF.

Remarks on this clonotype: One end of the junction does not line up with germline, which may come from a read error. The rearrangement links TRBV20-1 to TRBJ2-1, with 9 bases that match TRBD2. CDR1 is DFQATT, CDR2 SNEGSKA, per germline (reference sequence). The CDR3 runs 14 residues. CDR3 nucleotide sequence: TGCAGTGCCCGAGCGGGAGGCTCTTACAATGAGCGGTTCTTC. Translation gives CSARAGGSYNERFF.

The table lists this clonotype with many counts. This rearrangement joins TRBV30 to TRBJ2-2; 7 bases map to TRBD1. Per germline, CDR1 GTSNPN and CDR2 SVGIG (reference sequence). The V gene end was trimmed by 5 bases and the J gene end by 0 bases; junction bases not matched to a gene: 6. The CDR3 runs 15 residues. The CDR3 sequence: CAWDGTAANTGELFF. CDR3 bases: TGTGCCTGGGATGGGACAGCCGCGAACACCGGGGAGCTGTTTTTT. Variable domain in full (rest from reference TRBV30 and TRBJ2-2): SQTIHQWPATLVQPVGSPLSLECTVEGTSNPNLYWYRQAAGRGLQLLFYSVGIGQISSEVPQNLSASRPQDRQFILSSKKLLLSDSGFYLCAWDGTAANTGELFFGEGSRLTVL.

This clonotype was found many times. For the CDR3, the DNA is TGCAGTGCTAGAAGCCAGGGATATACTGAAGCTTTCTTT. It yields the protein CSARSQGYTEAFF. This chain connects TRBV20-1 to TRBJ1-1; a weak D match, TRBD1 (5 bases). Germline V lookup: CDR1 DFQATT, CDR2 SNEGSKA (reference sequence). The V and J ends lost 2 bases and 5 bases respectively, with 12 bases between them. CDR3 length: 13 amino acids.

A few counts support this clonotype. Written as DNA, the CDR3 is TGTGCCACCAGCAGCAATACAGTGAACACTGAAGCTTTCTTT. It is translated as CATSSNTVNTEAFF. This chain joins TRBV15 and TRBJ1-1; unclear D gene. V gave up 3 bases and J gave up 0 bases, with 8 bases separating them. Germline-derived CDR1 and CDR2 are LNHNV and YYDKDF (reference sequence). This CDR3 comprises 14 residues.

This clonotype was observed many times. The chain recombines TRBV5-6 with TRBJ2-1; D remains ambiguous. Trimming cost V 4 bases and J 0 bases, with 8 bases left between them. Germline CDR1 is SGHDT and CDR2 is YYEEEE. The CDR3 loop spans 14 amino acids. The CDR3 loop is CASSLQSSYNEQFF. In DNA, the CDR3 is TGTGCCAGCAGCCTGCAGAGCTCCTACAATGAGCAGTTCTTC.

This clonotype came up many times. This chain links TRBV2 with TRBJ2-2; D is ambiguous. In germline, CDR1 is SNHLY, CDR2 FYNNEI. Trimming took off 4 bases at V and 5 bases at J, with 11 bases between the two ends. CDR3 length: 14 residues. The CDR3 here is CASSVIVGTGELFF. CDR3 DNA sequence: TGTGCCAGCAGTGTGATTGTGGGAACCGGGGAGCTGTTTTTT. Filled out from reference TRBV2 and TRBJ2-2, the complete variable domain reads EPEVTQTPSHQVTQMGQEVILRCVPISNHLYFYWYRQILGQKVEFLVSFYNNEISEKSEIFDDQFSVERPDGSNFTLKIRSTKLEDSAMYFCASSVIVGTGELFFGEGSRLTVL.

This clonotype was detected ten times or more. J is TRBJ2-7 and V is TRBV28; D possibly corresponds to TRBD1 (6 bases). Germline assignment: CDR1 MDHEN and CDR2 SYDVKM. The CDR3 spans 13 residues. Trimming shortened V by 8 bases and J by 4 bases, and 15 bases separated the two germline ends. CDR3 loop: CASHGTWKYEQYF. CDR3 nucleotides: TGTGCCAGCCACGGGACATGGAAATACGAGCAGTACTTC.

This clonotype was recorded many times. V is TRBV20-1 and J is TRBJ2-1; 7 bases map to TRBD2. CDR3 size: 15 residues. In germline, CDR1 is DFQATT, CDR2 SNEGSKA (reference sequence). Germline trimming cut 6 bases from V and 0 bases from J; bases unmatched to any gene: 8. In DNA, the CDR3 is TGCAGTGCCCCCCCGGGCGGGAGCTCCTACAATGAGCAGTTCTTC. It codes for CSAPPGGSSYNEQFF.

In its sample, this clonotype was seen many times. The chain has TRBV7-2 and TRBJ2-2; no clear D. Between the trimmed V and J ends, which lost 2 bases and 1 base, there was a span of 11 bases. CDR3 length equals 16 residues. Germline V gene data show CDR1 as SGHTA and CDR2 as FQGNSA. DNA for the CDR3: TGTGCCAGCAGCTTATTAAGTCTAGGGAACACCGGGGAGCTGTTTTTT. Encoded protein: CASSLLSLGNTGELFF.

Many counts were recorded for this clonotype. This chain links TRBV6-1 with TRBJ2-7; TRBD2 matches 7 bases. The germline gives CDR1 MNHNS, CDR2 SASEGT. V was pared by 8 bases and J by 3 bases, with 13 bases of the junction left unmatched. This CDR3 contains 15 residues. The CDR3 region is CASSEGGAQLYEQYF. CDR3 DNA: TGTGCCAGCTCCGAGGGAGGGGCGCAGCTCTACGAGCAGTACTTC.

This clonotype was seen a single time. This rearrangement joins TRBV6-1 to TRBJ2-7; maybe TRBD2 (6 bases). The CDR3 has 15 amino acids. The V end lost 5 bases, the J end lost 5 bases, and 19 bases lay between the germline ends. The germline gives CDR1 MNHNS, CDR2 SASEGT. CDR3: CASSWVPGETDEQYF. The CDR3 coding sequence is TGTGCCAGCAGTTGGGTACCGGGGGAGACGGACGAGCAGTACTTC.

Points on this clonotype: The junction and the germline gene differ at one end; a read error may be behind it. This chain connects TRBV28 to TRBJ2-7; 11 bases fit TRBD1. The CDR3 is 16 amino acids. Germline V CDR1 and CDR2: MDHEN, SYDVKM. The CDR3 spells CASSLGGQGGTYEQYF. CDR3 nucleotides: TGTGCCAGCAGTTTAGGGGGACAGGGGGGGACCTACGAGCAATACTTC.

J is TRBJ2-2 and V is TRBV3-1; D is uncertain. Germline V gives CDR1 LGHDT, CDR2 YNNKEL (reference sequence). The length of the CDR3 is 15 residues. Trimming pared 2 bases from V and 5 bases from J, leaving 12 bases between. This CDR3 reads CASSQIGFGTGELFF. The CDR3 DNA reads TGTGCCAGCAGCCAAATAGGGTTTGGAACCGGGGAGCTGTTTTTT.

The sample holds many counts of this clonotype. CDR3 sequence reads: CASSPGTGADTQYF. As DNA, the CDR3 is TGTGCCAGCAGTCCCGGGACAGGGGCAGATACGCAGTATTTT. This rearrangement joins TRBV12-3 or TRBV12-4 to TRBJ2-3; 10 positions agree with TRBD1. The CDR3 totals 14 residues. V lost 5 bases, J lost 4 bases, and 3 bases stayed unmatched.

About this clonotype itself: At one end, the junction sequence differs from germline, possibly due to a read error. Here the CDR3 DNA reads TGTGCCAGTAGGCAAGTCCCCAATAAGCAGTTCTTC. This gives the protein CASRQVPNKQFF. The rearrangement joins TRBV19 to TRBJ2-1; D gene unclear. The germline V gene has CDR1 LNHDA and CDR2 SQIVND (reference sequence). This CDR3 is 12 amino acids long.